This passage covers 15 T cell receptor beta chains from one sample sequenced in a study of T cells in Graves' hyperthyroidism and ophthalmopathy. The CDR3 regions of TCR beta were amplified from RNA transcripts. First-round RT-PCR of the TCR CDR3 relied on the HTBI primer set. TCRdb re-called the multiplex PCR reads through MiXCR, storing one row per CDR3 protein. The repertoire holds some 500,000 distinct CDR3 sequences, with approximately 15% as singletons. Input material: blood. The origin of the receptors is a woman under 30 with Graves' hyperthyroidism.

This clonotype has ten or more counts. V gene TRBV5-1 combines with J gene TRBJ2-7; TRBD1 aligns across 7 bases. Germline assignment: CDR1 SGHRS and CDR2 YFSETQ. The CDR3 spans 14 residues. Trimming at V came to 3 bases and at J to 0 bases, leaving 3 bases not matched to a gene. CDR3 DNA: TGCGCCAGCAGCTGGTCAGGGGGCTCCTACGAGCAGTACGTC. It encodes CASSWSGGSYEQYV.

This clonotype has more than one count but fewer than ten. This sequence joins TRBV19 and TRBJ2-1, with D possibly TRBD2 on 5 matching bases. This CDR3 spans 16 amino acids. The germline gives CDR1 LNHDA, CDR2 SQIVND (reference sequence). The ends were cut back, 0 bases at V and 0 bases at J, with 9 bases in the middle. Here the CDR3 reads CASSIEPAVSYNEQFF. The CDR3 DNA reads TGTGCCAGTAGTATAGAGCCAGCGGTCTCCTACAATGAGCAGTTCTTC.

The V call is TRBV27, the J call TRBJ2-1, with 13 bases matching TRBD2. CDR1 MNHEY and CDR2 SMNVEV come from the germline V gene (reference sequence). Trimming at V came to 6 bases and at J to 5 bases, leaving 7 bases not matched to a gene. The CDR3 extends over 16 amino acids. CDR3 sequence reads: CASRGTSGEHHNEQFF. The CDR3 bases are TGTGCCAGCAGAGGGACTAGCGGGGAGCATCACAATGAGCAGTTCTTC.

The rearrangement links TRBV7-2 to TRBJ2-6; the match to TRBD2 covers 9 bases. In germline, CDR1 is SGHTA, CDR2 FQGNSA. This CDR3 region has 19 residues. V lost 1 base to trimming and J lost 0 bases; unmatched junction nucleotides: 7. The CDR3 reads CASSLVQREDPSGANVLTF. In nucleotides, the CDR3 is TGTGCCAGCAGCTTAGTTCAGCGGGAGGACCCCTCTGGGGCCAACGTCCTGACTTTC.

This clonotype was detected a few times. The V gene is TRBV7-6, the J gene TRBJ2-3; 7 nucleotides align to TRBD1. Losses at the gene ends were 1 base for V and 4 bases for J; bases not matched to a gene: 2. The CDR3 is made up of 14 amino acids. Germline V gene lookup returns CDR1 SGHVS and CDR2 FNYEAQ. The CDR3 sequence: CASSLGTGADTQYF. In nucleotides, the CDR3 is TGTGCCAGCAGCTTAGGGACAGGAGCAGATACGCAGTATTTT.

This clonotype appeared a few times. V and J are TRBV9 and TRBJ2-1, with unresolved D. This CDR3 comprises 15 residues. Trimming stripped 0 bases from V and 5 bases from J, with 12 bases between. The germline gives CDR1 SGDLS, CDR2 YYNGEE. The CDR3 spells CASSVGSRLHNEQFF. CDR3 DNA sequence: TGTGCCAGCAGCGTAGGGTCCCGTCTACACAATGAGCAGTTCTTC.

The V gene is TRBV11-2, the J gene TRBJ1-1; possibly TRBD1 for D (5 bases). CDR3 size: 16 residues. Germline V gives CDR1 SGHAT, CDR2 FQNNGV. V was trimmed by 1 base and J by 9 bases, leaving 21 bases between them. CDR3 coding DNA: TGTGCCAGCAGCTTAGGAGGCGGGGGAAGCACTTTTAAAGCTTTCTTT. Amino acid sequence: CASSLGGGGSTFKAFF.

This clonotype was detected a few times. A single base separates this from a much larger clone, so it may be a read error. This rearrangement joins TRBV28 to TRBJ1-1; no firm D call. The CDR3 runs 15 residues. Germline lookup yields CDR1 MDHEN and CDR2 SYDVKM. V was cut by 3 bases and J by 4 bases, with 15 bases left in between. CDR3 sequence reads: CASSFPTALSTEAFF. Written as DNA, the CDR3 is TGTGCCAGCAGTTTTCCCACAGCCCTGAGCACTGAAGCTTTCTTT.

This clonotype showed up just a few times. Written as DNA, the CDR3 is TGTGCCAGCAGCCAAGACATCCTGGGACCCGGGGAGCTGTTTTTT. This codes for CASSQDILGPGELFF. V is TRBV3-1 and J is TRBJ2-2, with D perhaps being TRBD1 or TRBD2 (5 bases each). Germline values: CDR1 LGHDT, CDR2 YNNKEL (reference sequence). This CDR3 is 15 amino acids long. V shed 0 bases and J shed 6 bases, with 11 bases lying between them.

This clonotype was seen only a few times. The rearrangement joins TRBV12-3 or TRBV12-4 to TRBJ1-1; D might be TRBD1 (5 bases). The CDR3 loop spans 13 amino acids. V was clipped by 8 bases and J by 2 bases, with 12 bases between them. The CDR3 sequence: CASSKGDNTEAFF. CDR3 DNA: TGTGCCAGCTCCAAAGGGGATAACACTGAAGCTTTCTTT.

In this sample, this clonotype turned up many times. The chain couples TRBV12-3 or TRBV12-4 to TRBJ2-7, with D perhaps assigned TRBD1 or TRBD2 (5 bases each). With 1 base removed from V and 1 base from J, the gap between germline ends came to 5 bases. This CDR3 has 13 residues. The CDR3 loop is CASSLGGSYEQYF. CDR3 DNA: TGTGCCAGCAGTTTAGGGGGGTCCTACGAGCAGTACTTC.

This clonotype was observed many times. The chain recombines TRBV6-1 with TRBJ2-7; 16 bases are a match to TRBD2. J was trimmed by 3 bases and V by 4 bases; bases with no gene match: 6. Germline CDR1 is MNHNS and CDR2 is SASEGT. The CDR3 consists of 17 residues. The CDR3 sequence: CASSAGTSGRAGYEQYV. The CDR3 nucleotides read TGTGCCAGCAGTGCCGGGACTAGCGGGAGGGCGGGCTACGAGCAGTACGTC.

This clonotype was counted a few times. The chain joins TRBV7-3 to TRBJ2-1; D is undetermined. The germline V and J ends were trimmed by 1 base and 9 bases, with 10 bases remaining between them. The length of the CDR3 is 13 residues. The germline V gene encodes CDR1 SGHTA and CDR2 FQGTGA. CDR3 coding DNA: TGTGCCAGCAGCTTAAGGGTGACGGGTGAGCAGTTCTTC. Amino acids: CASSLRVTGEQFF.

This clonotype was detected a few times. The V call is TRBV20-1, the J call TRBJ1-2; TRBD1 matches 8 bases. This CDR3 has 13 residues. Trimming cost V 3 bases and J 8 bases; bases outside gene matches: 8. Germline CDR1 reads DFQATT; CDR2 reads SNEGSKA (reference sequence). The chain's CDR3 is CSASAWTGRGYTF. The CDR3 nucleotides read TGCAGTGCTAGTGCGTGGACAGGGCGAGGCTACACCTTC.

This chain connects TRBV30 to TRBJ2-1; a weak D match, TRBD2 (6 bases). The germline CDR1 and CDR2 sequences are GTSNPN and SVGIG (reference sequence). Trimming cost V 4 bases and J 10 bases, with 20 bases left between them. The length of the CDR3 is 14 residues. The CDR3: CAWTRSGVKGEQFF. CDR3 bases: TGTGCCTGGACCCGTTCGGGAGTCAAGGGGGAGCAGTTCTTC.